The T cell receptor (beta chain) under discussion was sequenced for a study of T-cell memory formation after mild COVID-19. Points from the study as a whole: Contracting clones from day 15 to 85 showed balanced CD4/CD8; later expanders favored CD4+.

V was trimmed by 4 bases and J by 4 bases, leaving 17 bases between them. The CDR3 is made up of 16 amino acids. Per germline, CDR1 MNHEY and CDR2 SMNVEV (reference sequence). This clonotype has ten or more counts. The antigen is undetermined. TCRdb called the 5' RACE reads again in MiXCR, with one record for every CDR3 protein. Counted here are about 470,000 distinct CDR3 sequences, about 18% occurring once; the ten biggest clones make up 10% to 15%. Sequenced material: PBMCs or a T cell subset sorted from them (not recorded which). This chain uses TRBV27 with TRBJ1-5; the D gene is possibly TRBD1 (6 bases). The receptor's source is an adult woman who had mild COVID-19 (a few samples of this study predate the infection). Cell type and time point are not known. CDR3 sequence (DNA): TGTGCCAGCAGTTCCAAGGCGGGGGCATGGAATCAGCCCCAGCATTTT. This codes for CASSSKAGAWNQPQHF.